A selection of T cell receptor beta chains follows, all from one sample in a study of control samples from healthy donors and cancer patients. TCRdb keeps only in-frame clones here, not all; method: immunoSEQ multiplex PCR. The data hold about 120,000 clones, with roughly 92% observed a single time. The sample taken for sequencing was PBMCs. These receptors originate from a man older than 75 with head and neck cancer. The CDR3 runs from the conserved cysteine through the conserved F or W. The order of the fields is V gene, D gene, J gene, clone size, CDR3 protein, CDR3 DNA. The D gene is left open where the match is weak. Size values are once, few and many counts, or a class for expanded clones, and some rows have none.

TRBV9	TRBD2	TRBJ2-7	-	CASSVGASGSHEQYF	TGTGCCAGCAGCGTAGGGGCTAGCGGGAGCCACGAGCAGTACTTC
TRBV1	-	TRBJ1-5	-	CTSNRGDSNQPQHF	TGCACCAGCAACCGGGGGGATAGCAATCAGCCCCAGCATTTT
TRBV5-6	-	TRBJ2-7	-	CASSFQPYEQYF	TGTGCCAGCAGCTTCCAGCCCTACGAGCAGTACTTC
TRBV7-2	TRBD1	TRBJ1-2	-	CASSARQGSGYTF	TGTGCCAGCAGCGCCCGACAGGGTTCGGGCTACACCTTC
TRBV30	-	TRBJ1-2	-	CAWSVINYGYTF	TGTGCCTGGAGTGTAATTAACTATGGCTACACCTTC
TRBV4-2	-	TRBJ2-2	-	CASSQAGEGGELFF	TGTGCCAGCAGCCAAGCAGGGGAGGGCGGGGAGCTGTTTTTT
TRBV7-2	-	TRBJ1-2	-	CASSFTVNYGYTF	TGTGCCAGCAGCTTCACAGTTAACTATGGCTACACCTTC
TRBV10-2	-	TRBJ2-2	-	CASRRNTGELFF	TGCGCCAGCAGACGTAACACCGGGGAGCTGTTTTTT
TRBV5-1	-	TRBJ1-1	-	CASSGYKGTEAFF	TGCGCCAGCAGTGGATACAAGGGGACTGAAGCTTTCTTT
TRBV27	-	TRBJ2-7	once	CASRGLYEQYF	TGTGCCAGCAGGGGGCTGTACGAGCAGTACTTC
TRBV10-3	-	TRBJ2-5	-	CAIRDSTSQETQYF	TGTGCCATCAGGGACTCGACTAGCCAAGAGACCCAGTACTTC
TRBV11-3	TRBD2	TRBJ2-7	-	CASSLGLADEQYF	TGTGCCAGCAGCTTGGGACTAGCTGACGAGCAGTACTTC
TRBV5-1	TRBD2	TRBJ2-5	-	CASRASGGEETQYF	TGCGCCAGCAGGGCTAGCGGGGGCGAGGAGACCCAGTACTTC
TRBV7-2	TRBD2	TRBJ2-3	-	CATKRGGATDTQYF	TGTGCCACCAAACGGGGGGGCGCCACAGATACGCAGTATTTT
TRBV5-1	-	TRBJ1-4	-	CASSLGGNEKLFF	TGCGCCAGCAGCTTGGGGGGGAATGAAAAACTGTTTTTT
TRBV19	-	TRBJ1-1	-	CASSMRRALGSTEAFF	TGTGCCAGTAGTATGAGAAGGGCCTTGGGTAGCACTGAAGCTTTCTTT
TRBV7-2	-	TRBJ2-1	-	CASNTGSPYNEQFF	TGTGCCAGCAACACGGGGAGTCCCTACAATGAGCAGTTCTTC
TRBV29-1	-	TRBJ2-1	-	CSVRTEYNEQFF	TGCAGCGTCCGGACAGAGTACAATGAGCAGTTCTTC
TRBV27	-	TRBJ1-1	once	CASSLYGLNTEAFF	TGTGCCAGCAGTTTATACGGGTTGAACACTGAAGCTTTCTTT
TRBV7-2	-	TRBJ1-1	few	CASSLAAMNTEAFF	TGTGCCAGCAGCTTGGCCGCCATGAACACTGAAGCTTTCTTT
TRBV18	-	TRBJ2-7	-	CASSPQAASYEQYF	TGTGCCAGCTCACCACAGGCGGCCTCCTACGAGCAGTACTTC
TRBV27	-	TRBJ1-6	-	CASRAAYNSPLHF	TGTGCCAGCAGGGCAGCGTATAATTCACCCCTCCACTTT
TRBV10-3	-	TRBJ2-5	-	CAISEAGETQYF	TGTGCCATCAGTGAGGCGGGGGAGACCCAGTACTTC
TRBV7-9	-	TRBJ1-3	once	CASSSKRSSGNTIYF	TGTGCCAGCAGCAGTAAACGGAGCTCTGGAAACACCATATATTTT
TRBV6-2/TRBV6-3	TRBD2	TRBJ2-5	-	CASSYRGTSALQETQYF	TGTGCCAGCAGTTACCGAGGGACTAGCGCACTACAAGAGACCCAGTACTTC
TRBV19	-	TRBJ1-2	-	CASSMRQQYGYTF	TGTGCCAGTAGTATGCGACAGCAGTATGGCTACACCTTC
TRBV18	-	TRBJ1-2	-	CASSPWSRGIYGYTF	TGTGCCAGCTCACCATGGAGCAGAGGCATCTATGGCTACACCTTC
TRBV6-5	-	TRBJ1-1	-	CASSYTQGGDTEAFF	TGTGCCAGCAGTTACACACAGGGTGGGGACACTGAAGCTTTCTTT
TRBV11-2	-	TRBJ1-6	-	CASSPTSVSHNSPLHF	TGTGCCAGCAGCCCTACCTCTGTCAGCCACAATTCACCCCTCCACTTT
TRBV5-1	-	TRBJ1-4	-	CASSLGGGNEKLFF	TGCGCCAGCAGCTTGGGAGGGGGGAATGAAAAACTGTTTTTT
TRBV15	-	TRBJ2-2	-	CATSRGLGNGELFF	TGTGCCACCAGCAGAGGCCTGGGGAACGGGGAGCTGTTTTTT
TRBV5-1	-	TRBJ1-4	-	CASSEAGTTNEKLFF	TGCGCCAGCAGCGAGGCGGGGACAACTAATGAAAAACTGTTTTTT
TRBV10-3	TRBD2	TRBJ2-5	once	CAIDQQGELAGGAQETQYF	TGTGCCATCGACCAACAGGGAGAACTAGCGGGGGGGGCCCAAGAGACCCAGTACTTC
TRBV2	TRBD1	TRBJ1-2	-	CASSEVDRGIGYTF	TGTGCCAGCAGTGAAGTGGACAGGGGGATCGGCTACACCTTC
TRBV5-6	-	TRBJ1-1	-	CASSFRVTGTEAFF	TGTGCCAGCAGCTTCAGGGTCACCGGAACTGAAGCTTTCTTT
TRBV6-2/TRBV6-3	-	TRBJ2-7	-	CASSYLADSPSYEQYF	TGTGCCAGCAGTTATCTTGCCGACAGCCCATCCTACGAGCAGTACTTC